This T cell receptor beta chain was identified during a study of patients and donors after allogeneic stem cell transplantation. Germline CDR1 and CDR2: LGHNA and YNFKEQ. The CDR3 runs 14 residues. V lost 4 bases to trimming and J lost 5 bases; unmatched junction nucleotides: 5. TCRdb re-called the RT-PCR reads through MiXCR, storing one row per CDR3 protein. Of about 230,000 distinct CDR3 sequences in the sample, 13% to 15% were seen once. This clonotype was found a few times. The chain is built from TRBV4-2 and TRBJ2-1, with 7 bases aligning to TRBD2. The specimen was blood, either unsorted or a sorted T cell fraction (not recorded which). The sequence was obtained from a human donor who was either an allogeneic HSCT recipient or a stem cell or donor lymphocyte infusion donor (not recorded which). It is not recorded whose cells these are; they may come from a transplant donor. The CDR3 spells CASSRSGTNNEQFF. The CDR3 DNA reads TGTGCCAGCAGCCGATCCGGGACTAACAATGAGCAGTTCTTC.